The 28 T cell receptor beta chains below were found in one sample sequenced in a study of T cell changes during pregnancy in multiple sclerosis. The repertoire was sequenced with immunoSEQ multiplex PCR; TCRdb's copy has only in-frame clones and lacks some. The sample lists about 39,000 clones, 85% to 95% occurring once. Source: CD4+ T cells from peripheral blood mononuclear cells, taken after pregnancy. These receptors were obtained from a female donor with multiple sclerosis, enrolled in a pregnancy study.

The genes are TRBV4-1 and TRBJ1-1, with D possibly being TRBD1 (6 bases). Germline V CDR1 and CDR2: MGHRA, YSYEKL. The CDR3 totals 15 residues. V lost 1 base, J lost 1 base, and 10 bases lay in between. The chain's CDR3 is CASSQVTDRNTEAFF. In nucleotides, the CDR3 is TGCGCCAGCAGCCAAGTTACGGACAGGAACACTGAAGCTTTCTTT.

This clone was counted a single time. The rearrangement uses TRBV29-1 and TRBJ2-7; a possible D gene is TRBD1 (6 bases). This CDR3 has 11 residues. Per the germline V gene, CDR1 is SQVTM and CDR2 is ANQGSEA. Trimming took 8 bases from V and 5 from J, leaving 13 bases between them. The CDR3 DNA reads TGCAGCCCAAGCAGGGGTAACGAGCAGTACTTC. Its protein product is CSPSRGNEQYF.

This clone was counted a single time. The chain joins TRBV2 to TRBJ2-2; D is perhaps TRBD1 (7 bases). V was trimmed by 8 bases and J by 0 bases, leaving 10 bases between them. Germline V gene sequence: CDR1 SNHLY, CDR2 FYNNEI. The CDR3 is 14 amino acids. The CDR3 sequence is CASDRDSNTGELFF. The CDR3 bases are TGTGCCAGCGACAGGGACTCGAACACCGGGGAGCTGTTTTTT.

V is TRBV7-9 and J is TRBJ1-1, with TRBD1 matching over 8 bases. Germline-derived CDR1 and CDR2 are SEHNR and FQNEAQ (reference sequence). V lost 5 bases, J lost 7 bases, and 12 bases stayed unmatched. The CDR3 is 15 residues long. In DNA form, the CDR3 reads TGTGCCAGCAGCCAACTGGACAGGGTAAAAATTGAAGCTTTCTTT. Translated: CASSQLDRVKIEAFF.

The CDR3 here is CASSPAATGDNYGYTF. The CDR3 DNA is TGTGCCAGCAGCCCGGCCGCGACAGGGGATAACTATGGCTACACCTTC. This chain links TRBV7-9 with TRBJ1-2; the match to TRBD1 covers 8 bases. CDR3 length: 16 amino acids. The J segment lost 1 base and the V segment lost 5 bases, leaving 9 bases of the junction unmatched. Germline values: CDR1 SEHNR, CDR2 FQNEAQ (reference sequence).

The chain joins TRBV25-1 to TRBJ1-6; 7 bases are a match to TRBD1. CDR1 and CDR2 (germline): MGHDK, SYGVNS. The CDR3 consists of 15 residues. Trimming cost V 5 bases and J 8 bases; bases outside gene matches: 9. The CDR3 spells CASSQRRTGHSPLHF. The DNA for the CDR3 is TGTGCCAGCAGTCAACGACGGACAGGACATTCACCCCTCCACTTT. Together with reference TRBV25-1 and TRBJ1-6, the CDR3 gives the full variable domain: EADIYQTPRYLVIGTGKKITLECSQTMGHDKMYWYQQDPGMELHLIHYSYGVNSTEKGDLSSESTVSRIRTEHFPLTLESARPSHTSQYLCASSQRRTGHSPLHFGNGTRLTVT.

The chain uses TRBV7-9 and TRBJ1-1; D gene uncertain. V lost 7 bases, J lost 4 bases, and 7 bases lay in between. The CDR3 length is 11 residues. From germline, CDR1 is SEHNR and CDR2 FQNEAQ (reference sequence). DNA for the CDR3: TGTGCCAGCACCCGTAGCACTGAAGCTTTCTTT. This codes for CASTRSTEAFF.

The V call is TRBV5-6, the J call TRBJ1-1, with 8 bases identical to TRBD1. CDR1 is SGHDT, CDR2 YYEEEE, per germline. Trimming took 4 bases from V and 5 from J; bases not matched to a gene: 13. The CDR3 has 16 amino acids. DNA of the CDR3: TGTGCCAGCAGCAACGACAGGGGAGGGTGGAATACTGAAGCTTTCTTT. This sequence encodes CASSNDRGGWNTEAFF.

This sequence joins TRBV18 and TRBJ2-1, with 11 bases aligning to TRBD2. Unmatched junction bases numbered 3, after V lost 3 bases and J lost 5 bases. The length of the CDR3 is 15 residues. Germline loops: CDR1 KGHSH, CDR2 LQKENI. CDR3 sequence (DNA): TGTGCCAGCTCACCCCGACTAGCGGGGCACAATGAGCAGTTCTTC. Its translation is CASSPRLAGHNEQFF.

This sequence joins TRBV18 and TRBJ2-2, with D possibly matching TRBD2 (6 bases). Germline values: CDR1 KGHSH, CDR2 LQKENI. Deletions cut 2 bases from V and 4 bases from J, with 11 bases between. The CDR3 spans 15 residues. CDR3 loop: CASSPIAGSTGELFF. As DNA, the CDR3 is TGTGCCAGCTCACCAATTGCCGGGAGCACCGGGGAGCTGTTTTTT.

This clone was detected only a few times. The rearrangement uses TRBV19 and TRBJ2-7; 7 bases align to TRBD2. The V gene end was trimmed by 5 bases and the J gene end by 0 bases; junction bases not matched to a gene: 10. In germline, CDR1 is LNHDA, CDR2 SQIVND (reference sequence). This CDR3 spans 16 amino acids. CDR3 in DNA: TGTGCCAGTAGTCCCCCAGCGGGATTTAGCTCCTACGAGCAGTACTTC. Translating gives CASSPPAGFSSYEQYF.

The chain combines TRBV7-9 with TRBJ2-3; the match to TRBD2 covers 7 bases. From germline, CDR1 is SEHNR and CDR2 FQNEAQ (reference sequence). The CDR3 sequence is 17 residues long. Trimming at V came to 4 bases and at J to 2 bases, leaving 12 bases not matched to a gene. This chain's CDR3 is CASSYLPGGIHTDTQYF. The CDR3 region has the DNA TGTGCCAGCAGCTACCTCCCGGGGGGAATTCACACAGATACGCAGTATTTT. The variable domain in full, with the rest retrieved from reference TRBV7-9 and TRBJ2-3, is DTGVSQNPRHKITKRGQNVTFRCDPISEHNRLYWYRQTLGQGPEFLTYFQNEAQLEKSRLLSDRFSAERPKGSFSTLEIQRTEQGDSAMYLCASSYLPGGIHTDTQYFGPGTRLTVL.

In this sample, this clone turned up once. The V call is TRBV19, the J call TRBJ1-6, with D maybe TRBD1 (6 bases). From germline, CDR1 is LNHDA and CDR2 SQIVND (reference sequence). V was trimmed by 3 bases and J by 8 bases, leaving 8 bases between them. This CDR3 is 13 amino acids long. CDR3: CASSIRGDSPLHF. DNA of the CDR3: TGTGCCAGTAGTATCAGGGGTGATTCACCCCTCCACTTT.

V is TRBV19 and J is TRBJ2-3; unclear D gene. With 4 bases removed from V and 6 bases from J, the gap between germline ends came to 5 bases. From germline, CDR1 is LNHDA and CDR2 SQIVND (reference sequence). The CDR3 spans 11 residues. Here the CDR3 reads CASSNYDTQYF. In nucleotides, the CDR3 is TGTGCCAGTAGTAACTACGATACGCAGTATTTT.

The rearrangement uses TRBV18 and TRBJ2-1; TRBD2 agrees at 10 bases. The trim removed 1 base at V and 4 bases at J, leaving 7 bases unmatched. The CDR3 loop spans 17 amino acids. CDR1 and CDR2 (germline): KGHSH, LQKENI. The CDR3 loop reads CASSPRLAGVSYNEQFF. The CDR3 DNA sequence: TGTGCCAGCTCACCACGGCTAGCGGGGGTTTCTTACAATGAGCAGTTCTTC.

The V and J genes are TRBV20-1 and TRBJ2-1; TRBD2 is a possible D gene (6 bases). This CDR3 contains 10 residues. Trimming shortened V by 6 bases and J by 10 bases, and 10 bases separated the two germline ends. CDR1 DFQATT and CDR2 SNEGSKA come from the germline V gene (reference sequence). Written as DNA, the CDR3 is TGCAGTGCCAGGGAGGAGGAGCAGTTCTTC. It encodes CSAREEEQFF.

The chain has TRBV11-2 and TRBJ1-1, with D tentatively TRBD1 (5 bases). This CDR3 is 14 amino acids long. Germline CDR1 reads SGHAT; CDR2 reads FQNNGV. V was pared by 1 base and J by 7 bases, with 13 bases between. The CDR3, as DNA: TGTGCCAGCAGCTTAGTTAAGGGGTCCTTTGAAGCTTTCTTT. It yields the protein CASSLVKGSFEAFF.

The chain has TRBV25-1 and TRBJ1-1; D is unresolved. Trimming pared 1 base from V and 4 bases from J, leaving 10 bases between. CDR3 length equals 14 residues. The V gene's germline CDR1 is MGHDK and CDR2 SYGVNS. DNA for the CDR3: TGTGCCAGCAGTGAATCGGCGACAATCACTGAAGCTTTCTTT. Amino acids: CASSESATITEAFF.

The CDR3 is CASRRDRAYNEQFF. CDR3 nucleotide sequence: TGTGCCAGCAGACGGGACAGGGCTTACAATGAGCAGTTCTTC. The chain recombines TRBV2 with TRBJ2-1, with 9 bases aligning to TRBD1. Germline-derived CDR1 and CDR2 are SNHLY and FYNNEI. This CDR3 spans 14 amino acids. Trimming at V came to 6 bases and at J to 4 bases, leaving 4 bases not matched to a gene.

This chain connects TRBV7-9 to TRBJ1-1; D is perhaps TRBD1 (5 bases). With 1 base removed from V and 3 bases from J, the gap between germline ends came to 12 bases. CDR1 is SEHNR, CDR2 FQNEAQ, per germline (reference sequence). This CDR3 has 15 residues. This CDR3 reads CASSLVVGGDTEAFF. In DNA form, the CDR3 reads TGTGCCAGCAGCTTAGTGGTCGGGGGGGACACTGAAGCTTTCTTT. The complete variable domain, with remaining parts taken from reference TRBV7-9 and TRBJ1-1, reads DTGVSQNPRHKITKRGQNVTFRCDPISEHNRLYWYRQTLGQGPEFLTYFQNEAQLEKSRLLSDRFSAERPKGSFSTLEIQRTEQGDSAMYLCASSLVVGGDTEAFFGQGTRLTVV.

The rearrangement uses TRBV7-3 and TRBJ2-5; TRBD2 is a possible D gene (6 bases). Germline-derived CDR1 and CDR2 are SGHTA and FQGTGA. The germline V and J ends were trimmed by 2 bases and 2 bases, with 9 bases remaining between them. The CDR3 length is 14 residues. The CDR3 reads CASSLLAGQETQYF. The DNA for the CDR3 is TGTGCCAGCAGCTTATTGGCGGGGCAAGAGACCCAGTACTTC.

This rearrangement joins TRBV30 to TRBJ1-6; 8 nucleotides match TRBD1. The CDR3 runs to 13 residues. V was clipped by 7 bases and J by 4 bases; unmatched bases: 3. The germline CDR1 and CDR2 sequences are GTSNPN and SVGIG (reference sequence). CDR3 DNA sequence: TGTGCCTCCAGGACAGGGTATAATTCACCCCTCCACTTT. Translated: CASRTGYNSPLHF.

This clone has just one count. V and J are TRBV7-3 and TRBJ1-2; 8 positions agree with TRBD1. There are 14 residues in the CDR3. After removal of 5 bases from V and 8 bases from J, the junction contained 10 bases not matched to a gene. Germline assignment: CDR1 SGHTA and CDR2 FQGTGA. The CDR3 spells CASSRGGQGRGYTF. CDR3 bases: TGTGCCAGCAGCCGCGGAGGACAGGGAAGGGGCTACACCTTC.

The rearrangement joins TRBV5-4 to TRBJ1-1; D ambiguous. This CDR3 comprises 16 residues. V dropped 0 bases and J dropped 1 base, with 13 bases sitting between them. CDR1 is SGHNT, CDR2 YYREEE, per germline (reference sequence). The CDR3 reads CASSLGIGGANTEAFF. The CDR3, as DNA: TGTGCCAGCAGCTTGGGTATCGGAGGAGCGAACACTGAAGCTTTCTTT. The variable domain in full, with the rest retrieved from reference TRBV5-4 and TRBJ1-1, is ETGVTQSPTHLIKTRGQQVTLRCSSQSGHNTVSWYQQALGQGPQFIFQYYREEENGRGNFPPRFSGLQFPNYSSELNVNALELDDSALYLCASSLGIGGANTEAFFGQGTRLTVV.

The chain is built from TRBV7-8 and TRBJ1-2; TRBD1 might be the D (5 bases). CDR1 SGHVS and CDR2 FQNEAQ come from the germline V gene. CDR3 length equals 15 residues. V was trimmed by 2 bases and J by 5 bases, leaving 15 bases between them. For the CDR3, the DNA is TGTGCCAGCAGCTTAAGGCCCGGGGGACGGTATGGCTACACCTTC. Its translation: CASSLRPGGRYGYTF.

The CDR3 DNA follows: TGTGCCAGCAGCGTAGTTGACAGGGGGTCCGGGGAGCTGTTTTTT. Translation gives CASSVVDRGSGELFF. V gene TRBV9 combines with J gene TRBJ2-2; 9 nucleotides match TRBD1. Germline V gene data show CDR1 as SGDLS and CDR2 as YYNGEE. With 0 bases clipped from V and 6 bases from J, the junction kept 3 bases outside the gene matches. CDR3 length: 15 amino acids. Combining the CDR3 with reference TRBV9 and TRBJ2-2 gives the whole variable domain DSGVTQTPKHLITATGQRVTLRCSPRSGDLSVYWYQQSLDQGLQFLIQYYNGEERAKGNILERFSAQQFPDLHSELNLSSLELGDSALYFCASSVVDRGSGELFFGEGSRLTVL.

V and J are TRBV11-2 and TRBJ1-1; tentative D call: TRBD1 (5 bases). The CDR3 consists of 15 residues. V lost 2 bases and J lost 2, with 12 bases in between. The germline V gene encodes CDR1 SGHAT and CDR2 FQNNGV. CDR3 sequence: CASSLRGRVNTEAFF. In nucleotides, the CDR3 is TGTGCCAGCAGCTTAAGGGGTAGGGTTAACACTGAAGCTTTCTTT. The full variable domain, with the rest looked up from reference TRBV11-2 and TRBJ1-1, is EAGVAQSPRYKIIEKRQSVAFWCNPISGHATLYWYQQILGQGPKLLIQFQNNGVVDDSQLPKDRFSAERLKGVDSTLKIQPAKLEDSAVYLCASSLRGRVNTEAFFGQGTRLTVV.

This chain joins TRBV7-9 and TRBJ2-7; 7 bases map to TRBD1. This CDR3 comprises 14 residues. Germline CDR1 is SEHNR and CDR2 is FQNEAQ (reference sequence). Trimming cost V 1 base and J 5 bases; bases outside gene matches: 5. The CDR3 region has the DNA TGTGCCAGCAGCTTAGACGCAGGGACAGACGAGCAGTACTTC. Its protein is CASSLDAGTDEQYF.